The 14 T cell receptor beta chains listed next were all sequenced from one sample in a study of T cell repertoires in cytomegalovirus infection. MiXCR was run by TCRdb on the reads, yielding one entry per CDR3 protein. In the table there are approximately 250,000 distinct CDR3 sequences, around 9% of which are singletons. The specimen sequenced was PBMCs. The origin of the receptors is a human donor in good health (CMV status not recorded). Some clones in this sample may be carry-over from other donors' samples.

This clonotype was seen at least ten times. The chain joins TRBV7-8 to TRBJ1-4; D not certain. The CDR3 is 14 amino acids. Germline V gene lookup returns CDR1 SGHVS and CDR2 FQNEAQ. V lost 1 base to trimming and J lost 4 bases, with 7 bases between them. Here the CDR3 DNA reads TGTGCCAGCAGCTTAGGCAGGCATAATGAAAAACTGTTTTTT. It encodes CASSLGRHNEKLFF.

This clonotype was seen many times. CDR3 bases: TGTGCCAGCAGATCACCCTCCCGGGTTATCTATGGCTACACCTTC. This sequence encodes CASRSPSRVIYGYTF. This chain links TRBV28 with TRBJ1-2, with D uncertain. CDR3 size: 15 residues. V was clipped by 6 bases and J by 4 bases, with 18 bases between them. Germline V gene lookup returns CDR1 MDHEN and CDR2 SYDVKM.

There are many counts of this clonotype. The chain recombines TRBV6-4 with TRBJ2-1; D remains unclear. From germline, CDR1 is MRHNA and CDR2 SNTAGT. This CDR3 comprises 15 residues. V lost 2 bases and J 0 bases, leaving 8 bases between the germline ends. DNA for the CDR3: TGTGCCAGCAGTGACATTGGCGGCTCCTACAATGAGCAGTTCTTC. As protein: CASSDIGGSYNEQFF.

The sample holds many counts of this clonotype. The J gene is TRBJ2-3, the V gene TRBV5-1; 12 bases align to TRBD2. Germline values: CDR1 SGHRS, CDR2 YFSETQ. Unmatched junction bases numbered 4, after V lost 1 base and J lost 4 bases. The CDR3 sequence is 16 residues long. CDR3 DNA: TGCGCCAGCAGCTTGACTAGCGGGGGGCCTCCAGATACGCAGTATTTT. Its translation is CASSLTSGGPPDTQYF.

This clonotype has a count of ten or more. The rearrangement links TRBV3-1 to TRBJ2-6; D unresolved. Germline CDR1 reads LGHDT; CDR2 reads YNNKEL (reference sequence). The CDR3 consists of 17 residues. Trimming took off 4 bases at V and 1 base at J, with 14 bases between the two ends. The CDR3, as DNA: TGTGCCAGCAGCCCGTCGGGCCAAACATCTGGGGCCAACGTCCTGACTTTC. Translating it yields CASSPSGQTSGANVLTF.

This clonotype occurred many times. The V gene is TRBV7-8, the J gene TRBJ1-2; D may be TRBD1 (6 bases). The V end lost 1 base, the J end lost 0 bases, and 15 bases lay between the germline ends. The CDR3 runs 17 residues. The V gene's germline CDR1 is SGHVS and CDR2 FQNEAQ. The CDR3 DNA is TGTGCCAGCAGCTTAGGGGGTGGAAAGGGGGCTAACTATGGCTACACCTTC. Translating gives CASSLGGGKGANYGYTF. The full variable domain, with the rest looked up from reference TRBV7-8 and TRBJ1-2, is GAGVSQSPRYKVAKRGQDVALRCDPISGHVSLFWYQQALGQGPEFLTYFQNEAQLDKSGLPSDRFFAERPEGSVSTLKIQRTQQEDSAVYLCASSLGGGKGANYGYTFGSGTRLTVV.

The chain couples TRBV20-1 to TRBJ1-6; 8 bases fit TRBD1. CDR1 and CDR2 from the germline V gene are DFQATT and SNEGSKA (reference sequence). The CDR3 is 13 residues long. Trimming cost V 1 base and J 15 bases; bases outside gene matches: 8. The CDR3 DNA reads TGCAGTGCTAGAGCGGACAGGGATTCGGGCCTCCACTTT. It codes for CSARADRDSGLHF.

A few counts support this clonotype. The chain couples TRBV6-5 to TRBJ1-2; 7 nucleotides line up with TRBD1. Germline V gene data show CDR1 as MNHEY and CDR2 as SVGAGI. The CDR3 runs to 12 residues. V was clipped by 2 bases and J by 8 bases; unmatched bases: 2. CDR3 sequence: CASSYGTEGYTF. CDR3 nucleotide sequence: TGTGCCAGCAGTTACGGGACAGAGGGCTACACCTTC.

The chain joins TRBV28 to TRBJ1-5, with D unresolved. The V gene lost 2 bases and the J gene lost 5 bases, with 10 bases spanning the gap. CDR1 is MDHEN, CDR2 SYDVKM, per germline. The CDR3 covers 14 residues. The CDR3 sequence: CASSLLALHQPQHF. CDR3 DNA: TGTGCCAGCAGTTTACTTGCGCTCCATCAGCCCCAGCATTTT.

This clonotype was observed many times. The chain recombines TRBV29-1 with TRBJ2-7; 7 bases are a match to TRBD1. Germline lookup yields CDR1 SQVTM and CDR2 ANQGSEA. The CDR3 covers 15 residues. The J segment lost 0 bases and the V segment lost 5 bases, leaving 10 bases of the junction unmatched. CDR3 bases: TGCAGCGTTCTGTCGAATGGACAGGACTCCTACGAGCAGTACTTC. Encoded protein: CSVLSNGQDSYEQYF.

At least ten counts were recorded for this clonotype. The rearrangement uses TRBV7-2 and TRBJ1-1; no clear D. This CDR3 region has 13 residues. The germline gives CDR1 SGHTA, CDR2 FQGNSA. V lost 3 bases and J lost 2, with 7 bases in between. Here the CDR3 DNA reads TGTGCCAGCAGCTTTAGGATTAACACTGAAGCTTTCTTT. Amino acids: CASSFRINTEAFF.

In its sample, this clonotype was seen a few times. The chain is built from TRBV7-2 and TRBJ2-2; D perhaps matches TRBD1 (6 bases). CDR1 SGHTA and CDR2 FQGNSA come from the germline V gene. The CDR3 runs to 15 residues. V lost 5 bases and J 5 bases, leaving 15 bases between the germline ends. The CDR3 is CASSLHTGSTGELFF. CDR3 DNA: TGTGCCAGCAGCCTGCATACAGGGTCGACCGGGGAGCTGTTTTTT.

This clonotype was counted many times. The chain joins TRBV10-3 to TRBJ1-5, with TRBD1 as a possible D gene (5 bases). CDR3 length equals 15 residues. Germline CDR1 ENHRY, CDR2 SYGVKD. V was clipped by 5 bases and J by 5 bases, with 16 bases between them. The CDR3 nucleotides read TGTGCCATCAGTTCCGGGGCCGGGAGGGATCAGCCCCAGCATTTT. Its protein is CAISSGAGRDQPQHF.

In its sample, this clonotype was seen many times. The rearrangement joins TRBV12-3 or TRBV12-4 to TRBJ1-5; no firm D call. The germline V and J ends were trimmed by 6 bases and 3 bases, with 18 bases remaining between them. CDR3 length: 16 amino acids. CDR3: CASSIQRTGNNQPQHF. CDR3 bases: TGTGCCAGCAGCATCCAACGGACGGGAAACAATCAGCCCCAGCATTTT.